The 19 T cell receptor beta chains in this list originate from one sample, sequenced in a study of PD-L1 blockade in urothelial cancer. Time point noted: pretreatment peripheral blood. TCRdb's copy holds only in-frame clones and misses some; the assay was immunoSEQ multiplex PCR. Found here are roughly 63,000 clones, roughly 76% of them singletons; the top ten hold around 5.4%. The material sequenced was PBMCs, taken around atezolizumab (anti-PD-L1) treatment. These receptors were taken from a man between 65 and 85 years old with urothelial cancer.

This clone was seen only once. The chain combines TRBV11-2 with TRBJ2-5, with 11 nucleotides matching TRBD1. The germline V gene encodes CDR1 SGHAT and CDR2 FQNNGV. V shed 5 bases, J shed 5 bases, and the junction held 7 bases outside the gene matches. This CDR3 is built from 15 residues. The CDR3 sequence: CASSPRTGGQETQYF. CDR3 nucleotides: TGTGCCAGCAGCCCGAGGACAGGGGGCCAGGAGACCCAGTACTTC.

The V call is TRBV18, the J call TRBJ1-2, with D tentatively TRBD1 (5 bases). CDR3 length: 13 amino acids. Trimming removed 1 base from V and 3 bases from J, with 6 bases in between. The germline V gene has CDR1 KGHSH and CDR2 LQKENI. CDR3 coding DNA: TGTGCCAGCTCACCACGGGGGGACTATGGCTACACCTTC. It codes for CASSPRGDYGYTF.

The rearrangement links TRBV9 to TRBJ2-1; 10 bases are a match to TRBD2. The CDR3 sequence is 15 residues long. Germline CDR1 and CDR2: SGDLS and YYNGEE. V lost 4 bases to trimming and J lost 10 bases; unmatched junction nucleotides: 11. The CDR3 DNA reads as TGTGCCAGCAGCCTTAGCGGGGGGAAACAGGGGGAGCAGTTCTTC. Protein product: CASSLSGGKQGEQFF.

This clone was seen a few times. V is TRBV7-2 and J is TRBJ2-5, with 7 bases lining up with TRBD1. This CDR3 is built from 17 residues. After removal of 5 bases from V and 9 bases from J, the junction contained 21 bases not matched to a gene. Germline V gene lookup returns CDR1 SGHTA and CDR2 FQGNSA. The CDR3 bases are TGTGCCAGCAGCCTCGCGAGTCAGGGGGTATCAATGAGGGCCCAGTACTTC. Protein: CASSLASQGVSMRAQYF.

The rearrangement joins TRBV12-5 to TRBJ2-1; TRBD2 agrees at 12 bases. This CDR3 has 16 residues. The V gene's germline CDR1 is LGHNT and CDR2 FRNRAP. J lost 4 bases, V lost 4 bases, and 5 bases had no gene match. CDR3 protein: CASGSSSGGAYNEQFF. CDR3 coding DNA: TGTGCTAGTGGTTCCTCTAGCGGGGGGGCTTACAATGAGCAGTTCTTC.

The rearrangement uses TRBV7-9 and TRBJ2-1; no clear D gene. This CDR3 has 11 amino acids. V shed 3 bases and J shed 8 bases, with 5 bases lying between them. CDR1 is SEHNR, CDR2 FQNEAQ, per germline (reference sequence). The CDR3 protein is CASSLGDEQFF. CDR3 nucleotides: TGTGCCAGCAGCTTGGGCGATGAGCAGTTCTTC.

The chain uses TRBV5-1 and TRBJ2-3, with 8 bases fitting TRBD1. After removal of 4 bases from V and 0 bases from J, the junction contained 13 bases not matched to a gene. CDR3 length: 18 residues. The germline V gene encodes CDR1 SGHRS and CDR2 YFSETQ. The CDR3 protein is CASSGALRTGISTDTQYF. CDR3 DNA sequence: TGCGCCAGCAGCGGGGCCTTACGGACAGGGATTAGCACAGATACGCAGTATTTT.

The DNA for the CDR3 is TGTGCCAGCAGCCCCTGGGACAGGGAAGGTGGCTACACCTTC. This encodes CASSPWDREGGYTF. This sequence joins TRBV7-2 and TRBJ1-2; 9 bases fit TRBD1. With V trimmed by 5 bases and J by 7 bases, 8 bases remained unmatched. Germline assignment: CDR1 SGHTA and CDR2 FQGNSA. The CDR3 runs 14 residues.

The chain carries TRBV5-4 and TRBJ2-7, with TRBD2 matching 8 bases. Trimming cost V 4 bases and J 5 bases; bases outside gene matches: 11. CDR3 size: 15 residues. Germline V gene data show CDR1 as SGHNT and CDR2 as YYREEE (reference sequence). Here the CDR3 DNA reads TGTGCCAGCAGCCCGAGGTCGGGAGGGTCCCACGAGCAGTACTTC. Amino acid sequence: CASSPRSGGSHEQYF.

The chain employs TRBV19 and TRBJ1-1, with 7 nucleotides matching TRBD1. Per germline, CDR1 LNHDA and CDR2 SQIVND (reference sequence). This CDR3 is built from 16 residues. J gave up 1 base and V 5 bases, and 10 bases lay outside the gene matches. CDR3 bases: TGTGCCAGTAGTGCTACTTGGGGACAGCGGAACACTGAAGCTTTCTTT. This codes for CASSATWGQRNTEAFF.

This clone showed up just a few times. This chain connects TRBV19 to TRBJ1-5, with 8 bases fitting TRBD1. The CDR3 spans 13 residues. Per the germline V gene, CDR1 is LNHDA and CDR2 is SQIVND (reference sequence). V lost 10 bases and J lost 2; bases outside the gene matches: 4. In DNA, the CDR3 is TGTGCCATTTCGGACAGGGGCAATCAGCCCCAGCATTTT. Protein sequence: CAISDRGNQPQHF.

This clone is a singleton in its sample. The rearrangement links TRBV7-8 to TRBJ2-3, with a weak D call TRBD2 (5 bases). V was shortened by 5 bases and J by 0 bases, with 12 bases between the two germline ends. The CDR3 loop spans 15 amino acids. Germline V gene lookup returns CDR1 SGHVS and CDR2 FQNEAQ. For the CDR3, the DNA is TGTGCCAGCAGCCCTGGACTCCGAAGCACAGATACGCAGTATTTT. Translated: CASSPGLRSTDTQYF.

The chain is built from TRBV28 and TRBJ1-5, with TRBD1 matching over 7 bases. The CDR3 runs 17 residues. With V trimmed by 3 bases and J by 0 bases, 8 bases remained unmatched. Germline-derived CDR1 and CDR2 are MDHEN and SYDVKM. The CDR3 loop is CASSLSTGLHSNQPQHF. The CDR3, as DNA: TGTGCCAGCAGTTTGTCGACAGGGCTTCATAGCAATCAGCCCCAGCATTTT.

The chain combines TRBV5-4 with TRBJ2-7, with 10 bases identical to TRBD1. This CDR3 is built from 15 residues. The V segment lost 4 bases and the J segment 0 bases; nucleotides outside the gene matches: 4. Germline V gene sequence: CDR1 SGHNT, CDR2 YYREEE (reference sequence). The CDR3 spells CASSRGQGLSYEQYF. Here the CDR3 DNA reads TGTGCCAGCAGCCGGGGACAGGGGCTCTCCTACGAGCAGTACTTC.

The J gene is TRBJ2-2, the V gene TRBV5-6; TRBD2 matches at 10 bases. CDR3 size: 14 residues. Germline CDR1 and CDR2: SGHDT and YYEEEE. V gave up 4 bases and J gave up 9 bases; unmatched junction bases: 6. The CDR3 protein is CASSGGLAARELFF. CDR3 nucleotide sequence: TGTGCCAGCAGCGGCGGACTAGCGGCGCGGGAGCTGTTTTTT.

The chain carries TRBV11-2 and TRBJ2-3; 11 bases align to TRBD2. In germline, CDR1 is SGHAT, CDR2 FQNNGV. The CDR3 contains 15 residues. The V segment lost 7 bases and the J segment 4 bases; nucleotides outside the gene matches: 7. CDR3 loop: CASNKLAGVPDTQYF. CDR3 DNA sequence: TGTGCCAGCAACAAACTAGCGGGAGTTCCAGATACGCAGTATTTT.

This chain links TRBV4-1 with TRBJ2-5; TRBD2 aligns across 7 bases. The CDR3 length is 13 residues. From germline, CDR1 is MGHRA and CDR2 YSYEKL. V dropped 5 bases and J dropped 2; count of bases not matched to a gene: 2. The CDR3 loop reads CASSYGGQETQYF. The CDR3 DNA reads as TGCGCCAGCAGCTACGGGGGGCAAGAGACCCAGTACTTC.

This sequence joins TRBV6-5 and TRBJ2-7, with 14 bases matching TRBD2. The CDR3 totals 15 residues. The germline V gene encodes CDR1 MNHEY and CDR2 SVGAGI. Trimming cost V 5 bases and J 6 bases; bases outside gene matches: 6. CDR3 DNA sequence: TGTGCCAGCAGTCCCGGGACTAGCGGGAGTAGCGAGCAGTACTTC. It codes for CASSPGTSGSSEQYF.

This clone was observed once. This chain uses TRBV2 with TRBJ2-1, with D possibly matching TRBD1 (5 bases). Trimming removed 2 bases at V and 8 bases at J, with 7 bases between. This CDR3 spans 12 amino acids. Per the germline V gene, CDR1 is SNHLY and CDR2 is FYNNEI. CDR3 nucleotide sequence: TGTGCCAGCAGTGAATGGGGCGATGAGCAGTTCTTC. Its protein product is CASSEWGDEQFF.